Here is one T cell receptor beta chain with its context. Its target is not known. The data derive from a study of cytomegalovirus exposure and HLA in healthy donors. Overall study findings and caveats: A later analysis showed TCR association rates differing by HLA locus, peaking at DRB1 and lowest at HLA-C. Earlier findings revealed that most TCR beta V segments proved productive either about 87% or about 30% of the time. With further analysis later on, most CMV-associated TCR beta chains appeared HLA-restricted.

60 Vbeta and 13 Jbeta primers were used in PCR. Assay: immunoSEQ multiplex PCR; the TCRdb copy retains only in-frame clones and omits some. The repertoire holds 110,000 or so clones, less than 80% seen once, with about 4.2% in the top ten. The V segment lost 3 bases and the J segment 7 bases; nucleotides outside the gene matches: 7. The CDR3 totals 15 residues. The germline CDR1 and CDR2 sequences are SGHNT and YYREEE (reference sequence). The gene calls are TRBV5-4 and TRBJ1-4; the match to TRBD1 covers 9 bases. This TCR was sampled from a woman aged 40 to 50 in good health and CMV-seropositive. Specimen: PBMCs. The CDR3 coding sequence is TGTGCCAGCAGCTCTACCGGGACAGGGTTTGAAAAACTGTTTTTT. Amino acids: CASSSTGTGFEKLFF.